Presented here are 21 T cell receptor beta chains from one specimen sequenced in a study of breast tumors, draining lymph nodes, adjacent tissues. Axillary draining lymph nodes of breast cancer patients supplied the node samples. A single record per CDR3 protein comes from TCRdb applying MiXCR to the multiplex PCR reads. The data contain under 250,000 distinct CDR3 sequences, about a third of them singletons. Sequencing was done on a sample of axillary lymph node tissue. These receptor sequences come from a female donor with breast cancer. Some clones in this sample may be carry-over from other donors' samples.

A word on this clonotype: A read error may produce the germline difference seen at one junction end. The CDR3 protein is CAGRTSGGGAQETQYF. CDR3 in DNA: TGTGCCGGCAGGACTAGCGGGGGAGGGGCTCAAGAGACCCAGTACTTC. The gene calls are TRBV9 and TRBJ2-5; 13 bases are shared with TRBD2. Germline loops: CDR1 SGDLS, CDR2 YYNGEE. This CDR3 has 16 amino acids.

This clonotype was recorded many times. The CDR3 sequence: CASSPSGLGNTIYF. DNA for the CDR3: TGTGCCAGCAGTCCCTCAGGGTTAGGAAACACCATATATTTT. The chain recombines TRBV6-6 with TRBJ1-3; tentatively, D is TRBD1 (5 bases). Deletions cut 5 bases from V and 4 bases from J, with 12 bases between. The CDR3 is 14 residues long. The germline V gene encodes CDR1 MNHNY and CDR2 SVGAGI (reference sequence).

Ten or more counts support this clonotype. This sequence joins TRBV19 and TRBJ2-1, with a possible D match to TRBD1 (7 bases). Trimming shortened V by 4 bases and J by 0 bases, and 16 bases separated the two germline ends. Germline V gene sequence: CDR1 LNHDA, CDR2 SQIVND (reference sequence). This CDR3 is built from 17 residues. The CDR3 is CASSRRGTESSYNEQFF. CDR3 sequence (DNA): TGTGCCAGTAGTAGACGCGGGACAGAAAGCTCCTACAATGAGCAGTTCTTC.

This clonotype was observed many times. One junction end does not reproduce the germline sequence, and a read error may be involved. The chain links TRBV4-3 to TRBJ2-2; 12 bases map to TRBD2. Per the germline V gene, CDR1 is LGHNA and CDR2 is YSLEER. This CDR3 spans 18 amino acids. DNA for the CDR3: TGCGCCAGTAGCCTGACGCAGCTAGCGGGAGGGCCGACCGGGGAGCTGTTTTTT. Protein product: CASSLTQLAGGPTGELFF.

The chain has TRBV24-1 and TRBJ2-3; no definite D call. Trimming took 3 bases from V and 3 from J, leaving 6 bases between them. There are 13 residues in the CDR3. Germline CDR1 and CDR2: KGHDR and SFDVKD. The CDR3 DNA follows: TGTGCCACCAGTGATCCGACTACAGATACGCAGTATTTT. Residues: CATSDPTTDTQYF.

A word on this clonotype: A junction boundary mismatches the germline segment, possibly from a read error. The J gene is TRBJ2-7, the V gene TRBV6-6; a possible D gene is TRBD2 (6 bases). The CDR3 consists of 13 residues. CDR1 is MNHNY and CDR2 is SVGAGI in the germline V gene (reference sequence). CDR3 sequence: CASQRPGAYEQRF. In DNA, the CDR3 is TGTGCCAGCCAACGGCCGGGAGCCTACGAGCAGCGCTTC.

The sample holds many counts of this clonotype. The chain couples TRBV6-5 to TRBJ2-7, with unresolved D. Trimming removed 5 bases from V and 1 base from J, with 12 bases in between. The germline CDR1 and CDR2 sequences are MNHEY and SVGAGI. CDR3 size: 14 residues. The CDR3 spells CASSPQYGSYEQYF. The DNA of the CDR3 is TGTGCCAGCAGTCCGCAATACGGTTCCTACGAGCAGTACTTC.

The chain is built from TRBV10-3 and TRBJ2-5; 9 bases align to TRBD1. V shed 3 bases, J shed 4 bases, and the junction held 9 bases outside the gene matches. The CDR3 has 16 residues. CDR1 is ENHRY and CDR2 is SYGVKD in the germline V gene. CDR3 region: CAISEKGQGFRETQYF. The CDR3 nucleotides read TGTGCCATCAGTGAAAAGGGACAGGGATTCAGAGAGACCCAGTACTTC.

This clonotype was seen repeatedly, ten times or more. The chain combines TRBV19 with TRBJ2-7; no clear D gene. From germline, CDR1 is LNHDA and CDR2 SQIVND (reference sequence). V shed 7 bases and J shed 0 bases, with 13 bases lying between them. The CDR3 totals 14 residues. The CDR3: CASKIAVSSYEQYF. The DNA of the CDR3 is TGTGCCAGTAAAATAGCAGTAAGCTCCTACGAGCAGTACTTC. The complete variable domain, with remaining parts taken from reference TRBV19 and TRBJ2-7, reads DGGITQSPKYLFRKEGQNVTLSCEQNLNHDAMYWYRQDPGQGLRLIYYSQIVNDFQKGDIAEGYSVSREKKESFPLTVTSAQKNPTAFYLCASKIAVSSYEQYFGPGTRLTVT.

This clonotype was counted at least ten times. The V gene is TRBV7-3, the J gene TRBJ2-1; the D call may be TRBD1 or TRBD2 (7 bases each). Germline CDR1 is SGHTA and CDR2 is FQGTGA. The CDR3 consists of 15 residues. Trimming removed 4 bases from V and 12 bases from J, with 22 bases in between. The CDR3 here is CASSSGGRGLVGQFF. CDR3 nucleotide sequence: TGTGCCAGCAGCTCAGGAGGGAGGGGGCTCGTCGGGCAGTTCTTC.

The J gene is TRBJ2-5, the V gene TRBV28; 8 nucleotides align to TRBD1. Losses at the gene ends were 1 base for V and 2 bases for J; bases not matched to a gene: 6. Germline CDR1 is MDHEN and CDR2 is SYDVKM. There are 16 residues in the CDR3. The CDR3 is CASSLSGTGDQETQYF. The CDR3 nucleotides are TGTGCCAGCAGTTTATCCGGGACAGGCGATCAAGAGACCCAGTACTTC.

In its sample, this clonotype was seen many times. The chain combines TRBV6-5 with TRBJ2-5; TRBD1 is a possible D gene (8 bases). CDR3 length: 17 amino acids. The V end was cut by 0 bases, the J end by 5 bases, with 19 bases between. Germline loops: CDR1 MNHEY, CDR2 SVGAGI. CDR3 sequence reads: CASSYSGTGLGGETQYF. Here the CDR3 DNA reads TGTGCCAGCAGTTACTCAGGGACAGGCCTGGGGGGGGAGACCCAGTACTTC.

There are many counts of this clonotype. CDR3 amino acids: CASSQETSGATDTQYF. The CDR3 nucleotides read TGTGCCAGCAGCCAAGAGACTAGCGGGGCCACAGATACGCAGTATTTT. The V and J genes are TRBV4-2 and TRBJ2-3; 11 nucleotides align to TRBD2. There are 16 residues in the CDR3. V dropped 0 bases and J dropped 2; count of bases not matched to a gene: 1. CDR1 and CDR2 from the germline V gene are LGHNA and YNFKEQ.

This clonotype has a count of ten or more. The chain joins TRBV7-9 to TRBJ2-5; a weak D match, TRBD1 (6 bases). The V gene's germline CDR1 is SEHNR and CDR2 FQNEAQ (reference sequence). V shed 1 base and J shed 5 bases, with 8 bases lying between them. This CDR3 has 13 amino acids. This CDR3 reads CASSLVQGETQYF. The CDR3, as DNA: TGTGCCAGCAGCTTAGTTCAGGGGGAGACCCAGTACTTC.

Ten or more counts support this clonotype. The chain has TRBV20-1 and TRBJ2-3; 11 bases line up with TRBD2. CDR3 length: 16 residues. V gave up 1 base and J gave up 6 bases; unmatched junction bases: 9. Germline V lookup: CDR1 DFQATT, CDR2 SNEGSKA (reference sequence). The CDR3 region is CSARGVSGRATDTQYF. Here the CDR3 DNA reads TGCAGTGCTAGAGGGGTTAGCGGGAGGGCCACGGATACGCAGTATTTT.

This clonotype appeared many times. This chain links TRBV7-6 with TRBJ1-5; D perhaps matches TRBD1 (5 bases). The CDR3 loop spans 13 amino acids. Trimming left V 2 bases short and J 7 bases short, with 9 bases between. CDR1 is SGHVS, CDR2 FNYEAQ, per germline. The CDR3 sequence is CASSLSGRQPQHF. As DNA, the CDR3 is TGTGCCAGCAGCTTATCAGGGAGGCAGCCCCAGCATTTT.

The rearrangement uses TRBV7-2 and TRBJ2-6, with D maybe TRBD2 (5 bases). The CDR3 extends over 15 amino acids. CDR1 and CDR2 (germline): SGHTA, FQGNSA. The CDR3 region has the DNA TGTGCTACCGAAGGGAGAAGCTCTGGGGCCAACGTCCTGACTTTC. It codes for CATEGRSSGANVLTF.

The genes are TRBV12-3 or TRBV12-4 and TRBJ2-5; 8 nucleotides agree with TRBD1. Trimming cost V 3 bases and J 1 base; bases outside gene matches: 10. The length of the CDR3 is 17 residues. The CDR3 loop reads CASSFGQGDLGQETQYF. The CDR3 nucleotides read TGTGCCAGCAGTTTCGGACAGGGAGATTTGGGCCAAGAGACCCAGTACTTC.

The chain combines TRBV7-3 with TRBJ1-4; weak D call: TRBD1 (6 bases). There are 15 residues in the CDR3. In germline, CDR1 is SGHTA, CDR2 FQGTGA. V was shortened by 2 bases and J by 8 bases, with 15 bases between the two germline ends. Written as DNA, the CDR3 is TGTGCCAGCAGCTTATTCGCGGGGGCGTGGGAAAAACTGTTTTTT. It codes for CASSLFAGAWEKLFF.

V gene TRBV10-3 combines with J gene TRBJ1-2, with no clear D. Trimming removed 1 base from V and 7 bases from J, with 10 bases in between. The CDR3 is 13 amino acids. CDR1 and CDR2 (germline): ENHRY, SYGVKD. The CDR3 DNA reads TGTGCCATCAGTGAGTGGCAAGATAGTGGCTACACCTTC. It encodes CAISEWQDSGYTF.

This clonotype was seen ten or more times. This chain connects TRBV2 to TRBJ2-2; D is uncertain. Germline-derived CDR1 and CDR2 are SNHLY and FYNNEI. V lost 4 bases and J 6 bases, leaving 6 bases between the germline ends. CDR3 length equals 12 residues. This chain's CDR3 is CASSVEPGELFF. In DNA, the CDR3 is TGTGCCAGCAGTGTGGAACCCGGGGAGCTGTTTTTT.